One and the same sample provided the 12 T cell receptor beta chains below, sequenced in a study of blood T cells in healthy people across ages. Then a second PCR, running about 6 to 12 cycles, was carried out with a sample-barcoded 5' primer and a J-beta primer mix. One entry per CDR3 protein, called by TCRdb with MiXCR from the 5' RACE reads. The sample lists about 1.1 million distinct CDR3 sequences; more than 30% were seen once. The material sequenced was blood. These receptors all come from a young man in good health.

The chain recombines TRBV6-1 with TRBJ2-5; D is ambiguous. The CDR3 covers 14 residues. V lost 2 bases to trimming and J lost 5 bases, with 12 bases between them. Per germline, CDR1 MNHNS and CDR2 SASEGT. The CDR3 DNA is TGTGCCAGCAGTGAACTGGTGGATATGGAGACCCAGTACTTC. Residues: CASSELVDMETQYF.

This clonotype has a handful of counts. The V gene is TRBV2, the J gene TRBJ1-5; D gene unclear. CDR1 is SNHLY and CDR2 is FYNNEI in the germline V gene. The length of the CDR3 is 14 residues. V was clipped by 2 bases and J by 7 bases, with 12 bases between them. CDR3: CASSELGFRQPQHF. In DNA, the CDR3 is TGTGCCAGCAGTGAATTGGGGTTTCGGCAGCCCCAGCATTTT. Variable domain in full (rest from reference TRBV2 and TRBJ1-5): EPEVTQTPSHQVTQMGQEVILRCVPISNHLYFYWYRQILGQKVEFLVSFYNNEISEKSEIFDDQFSVERPDGSNFTLKIRSTKLEDSAMYFCASSELGFRQPQHFGDGTRLSIL.

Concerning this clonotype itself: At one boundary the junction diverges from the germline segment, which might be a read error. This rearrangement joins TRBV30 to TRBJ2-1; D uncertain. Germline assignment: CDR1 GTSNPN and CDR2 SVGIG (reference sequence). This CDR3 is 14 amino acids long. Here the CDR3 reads CAWSRRISYNGQFF. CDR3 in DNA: TGTGCCTGGAGTCGGCGGATCTCCTACAATGGGCAGTTCTTC.

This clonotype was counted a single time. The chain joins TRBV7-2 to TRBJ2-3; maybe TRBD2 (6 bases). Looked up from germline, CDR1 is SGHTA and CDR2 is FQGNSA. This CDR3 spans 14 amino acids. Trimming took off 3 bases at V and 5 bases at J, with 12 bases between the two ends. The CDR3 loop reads CASSFGRPGDTQYF. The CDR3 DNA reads TGTGCCAGCAGCTTTGGGAGGCCAGGAGATACGCAGTATTTT. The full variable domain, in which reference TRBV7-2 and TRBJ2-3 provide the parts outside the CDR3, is GAGVSQSPSNKVTEKGKDVELRCDPISGHTALYWYRQSLGQGLEFLIYFQGNSAPDKSGLPSDRFSAERTGGSVSTLTIQRTQQEDSAVYLCASSFGRPGDTQYFGPGTRLTVL.

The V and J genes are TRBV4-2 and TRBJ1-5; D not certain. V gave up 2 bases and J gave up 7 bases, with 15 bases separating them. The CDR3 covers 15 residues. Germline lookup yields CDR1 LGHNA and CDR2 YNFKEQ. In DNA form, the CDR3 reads TGTGCCAGCAGCCAACTCGGACGGGGTACCCAGCCCCAGCATTTT. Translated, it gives CASSQLGRGTQPQHF.

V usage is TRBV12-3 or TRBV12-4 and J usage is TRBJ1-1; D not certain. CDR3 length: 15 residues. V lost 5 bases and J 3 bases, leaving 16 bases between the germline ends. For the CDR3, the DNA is TGTGCCAGCAGTCTCCTTGGGTCGGGTTACACTGAAGCTTTCTTT. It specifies CASSLLGSGYTEAFF.

The CDR3 reads CSARDPPPPQGIMNTEAFF. The CDR3 DNA reads TGCAGTGCTAGAGATCCCCCTCCCCCGCAGGGGATAATGAACACTGAAGCTTTCTTT. This rearrangement joins TRBV20-1 to TRBJ1-1, with D maybe TRBD1 (6 bases). The germline V gene encodes CDR1 DFQATT and CDR2 SNEGSKA (reference sequence). The CDR3 runs to 19 residues. Trimming left V 0 bases short and J 0 bases short, with 23 bases between.

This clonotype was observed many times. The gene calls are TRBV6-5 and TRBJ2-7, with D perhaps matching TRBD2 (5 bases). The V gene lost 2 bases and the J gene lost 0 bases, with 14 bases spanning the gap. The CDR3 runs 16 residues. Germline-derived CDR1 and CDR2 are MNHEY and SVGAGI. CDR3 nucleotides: TGTGCCAGCAGTTACCTCGGAGGCCCGAGCTCCTACGAGCAGTACTTC. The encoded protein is CASSYLGGPSSYEQYF.

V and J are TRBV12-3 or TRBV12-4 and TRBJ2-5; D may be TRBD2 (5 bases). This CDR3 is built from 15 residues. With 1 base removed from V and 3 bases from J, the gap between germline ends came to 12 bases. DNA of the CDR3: TGTGCCAGCAGTTTAGTGACGGGGATAGAAGAGACCCAGTACTTC. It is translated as CASSLVTGIEETQYF.

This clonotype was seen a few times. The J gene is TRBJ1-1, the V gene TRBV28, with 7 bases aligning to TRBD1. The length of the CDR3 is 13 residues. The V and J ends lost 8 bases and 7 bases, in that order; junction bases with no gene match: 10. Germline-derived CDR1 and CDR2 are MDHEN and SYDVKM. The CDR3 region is CASPRGTAGEAFF. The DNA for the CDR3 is TGTGCCAGCCCCCGAGGGACAGCAGGTGAAGCTTTCTTT.

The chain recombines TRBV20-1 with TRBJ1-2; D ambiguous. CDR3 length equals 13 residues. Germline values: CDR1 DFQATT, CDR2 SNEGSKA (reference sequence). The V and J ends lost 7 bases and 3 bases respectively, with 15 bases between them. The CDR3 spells CSVMDRVDYGYTF. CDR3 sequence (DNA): TGCAGTGTCATGGACCGAGTAGACTATGGCTACACCTTC.

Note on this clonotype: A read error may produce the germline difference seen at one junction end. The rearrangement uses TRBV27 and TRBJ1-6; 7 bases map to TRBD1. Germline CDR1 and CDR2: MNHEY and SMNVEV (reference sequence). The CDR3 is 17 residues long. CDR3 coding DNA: TGTGCCAGCAGCCCTGGACAGGATTTCTCCTATAATTCACCCCCCCACTTT. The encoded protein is CASSPGQDFSYNSPPHF.